A single sample is the source of the 21 T cell receptor beta chains below, sequenced in a study of blood T cells in healthy people across ages. Sample-barcoded 5' priming and a J-beta primer mix drove a second PCR of about 6 to 12 cycles. TCRdb used MiXCR to reprocess the 5' RACE reads, holding one entry per CDR3 protein. The sample consists of roughly 1.5 million distinct CDR3 sequences, approximately 39% of them appearing once. Material: blood. The receptors shown here come from a woman in her late teens or twenties in good health.

V is TRBV28 and J is TRBJ2-7; the D is unclear. Per germline, CDR1 MDHEN and CDR2 SYDVKM. V was shortened by 8 bases and J by 0 bases, with 11 bases between the two germline ends. The CDR3 extends over 13 amino acids. The CDR3: CASVEPSSYEQYF. CDR3 DNA: TGTGCCAGCGTGGAGCCGAGCTCCTACGAGCAGTACTTC.

The CDR3 loop is CASSQDIENSPLHF. In DNA form, the CDR3 reads TGCGCCAGCAGCCAAGATATAGAAAATTCACCCCTCCACTTT. The chain carries TRBV4-3 and TRBJ1-6; D gene uncertain. The CDR3 length is 14 residues. Per germline, CDR1 LGHNA and CDR2 YSLEER. Trimming pared 0 bases from V and 7 bases from J, leaving 7 bases between.

This clonotype occurred once. The chain uses TRBV5-1 and TRBJ2-1; TRBD1 might be the D (6 bases). CDR1 and CDR2 from the germline V gene are SGHRS and YFSETQ. The CDR3 runs to 14 residues. V dropped 4 bases and J dropped 9 bases, with 17 bases sitting between them. CDR3 nucleotide sequence: TGCGCCAGCAGCGATACAGGGAGTACAAGTGAGCAGTTCTTC. Its translation is CASSDTGSTSEQFF.

The chain recombines TRBV11-2 with TRBJ2-1, with TRBD1 matching over 9 bases. The V gene's germline CDR1 is SGHAT and CDR2 FQNNGV. The length of the CDR3 is 15 residues. The V segment lost 0 bases and the J segment 11 bases; nucleotides outside the gene matches: 8. CDR3 coding DNA: TGTGCCAGCAGCTTAGACGGGACAGGGATAAGGAAGCAGTTCTTC. Its translation: CASSLDGTGIRKQFF.

V gene TRBV7-2 combines with J gene TRBJ2-5; tentatively, D is TRBD1 (5 bases). Trimming removed 1 base from V and 0 bases from J, with 12 bases in between. The CDR3 runs 16 residues. Germline V gives CDR1 SGHTA, CDR2 FQGNSA. The CDR3, as DNA: TGTGCCAGCAGCTTAGACCTACAGGTCTACCAAGAGACCCAGTACTTC. Protein: CASSLDLQVYQETQYF.

This chain joins TRBV5-1 and TRBJ2-1; D is possibly TRBD2 (6 bases). The CDR3 totals 15 residues. The germline V gene has CDR1 SGHRS and CDR2 YFSETQ. V was cut by 3 bases and J by 9 bases, with 19 bases left in between. CDR3 in amino acids: CASSYPGTQLGEQFF. The CDR3 DNA reads as TGCGCCAGCAGCTACCCCGGGACTCAGCTAGGTGAGCAGTTCTTC.

This sequence joins TRBV5-6 and TRBJ2-3; D uncertain. The CDR3 loop spans 14 amino acids. V was cut by 7 bases and J by 2 bases, with 14 bases left in between. Germline V lookup: CDR1 SGHDT, CDR2 YYEEEE. The CDR3 DNA follows: TGTGCCAGCTCATCACGACTCCACACAGATACGCAGTATTTT. Amino acid sequence: CASSSRLHTDTQYF.

The CDR3 loop reads CASSAPGGFEKLFF. The CDR3 nucleotides read TGTGCCAGCAGTGCGCCAGGGGGGTTTGAAAAACTGTTTTTT. The chain carries TRBV6-1 and TRBJ1-4; 7 bases align to TRBD1. With 4 bases clipped from V and 7 bases from J, the junction kept 6 bases outside the gene matches. CDR1 is MNHNS, CDR2 SASEGT, per germline. This CDR3 comprises 14 residues.

About this clonotype: At one end, the junction sequence differs from germline, possibly due to a read error. The chain recombines TRBV5-4 with TRBJ2-3; TRBD2 matches 11 bases. CDR3 size: 16 residues. Germline CDR1 and CDR2: SGHNT and YYREEE (reference sequence). CDR3 nucleotides: TGTGCCAGCAGCGAGGGGGCTAGCGGGGGGACAGATGCGCAGTATTTT. It translates to CASSEGASGGTDAQYF. Full variable domain (remainder filled in from reference TRBV5-4 and TRBJ2-3): ETGVTQSPTHLIKTRGQQVTLRCSSQSGHNTVSWYQQALGQGPQFIFQYYREEENGRGNFPPRFSGLQFPNYSSELNVNALELDDSALYLCASSEGASGGTDAQYFGPGTRLTVL.

This rearrangement joins TRBV12-3 or TRBV12-4 to TRBJ1-5; D is ambiguous. Trimming left V 6 bases short and J 5 bases short, with 14 bases between. This CDR3 is built from 14 residues. Here the CDR3 DNA reads TGTGCCAGCAGCGCCCTTGGCCCGGATCAGCCCCAGCATTTT. Translated, it gives CASSALGPDQPQHF.

The CDR3 spells CSAPTGVEDYGYTF. The DNA for the CDR3 is TGCAGTGCTCCAACAGGGGTTGAGGACTATGGCTACACCTTC. The chain has TRBV20-1 and TRBJ1-2, with TRBD1 matching 7 bases. The ends lost 5 bases at V and 3 bases at J; junction bases unmatched: 9. CDR3 size: 14 residues. CDR1 and CDR2 from the germline V gene are DFQATT and SNEGSKA (reference sequence).

This chain links TRBV5-1 with TRBJ2-1; no firm D call. Germline V gene lookup returns CDR1 SGHRS and CDR2 YFSETQ. V was trimmed by 4 bases and J by 5 bases, leaving 10 bases between them. The CDR3 contains 13 residues. The CDR3 DNA follows: TGCGCCAGCAGCAATGGGGTCGACAATGAGCAGTTCTTC. Translation gives CASSNGVDNEQFF.

Many counts were recorded for this clonotype. The chain is built from TRBV4-2 and TRBJ2-7, with no clear D. Germline values: CDR1 LGHNA, CDR2 YNFKEQ. This CDR3 contains 18 residues. The V and J ends lost 0 bases and 0 bases respectively, with 18 bases between them. In DNA, the CDR3 is TGTGCCAGCAGCCAAGATAGCCAAAAGGATGGTTCCTCCTACGAGCAGTACTTC. Encoded protein: CASSQDSQKDGSSYEQYF.

The chain recombines TRBV4-3 with TRBJ2-1; 7 nucleotides align to TRBD2. CDR3 size: 16 residues. Germline V gives CDR1 LGHNA, CDR2 YSLEER. Trimming removed 1 base from V and 4 bases from J; junction bases left unmatched: 7. CDR3 nucleotide sequence: TGCGCCAGCAGCCAAGGGGTAGGGAGGGGTTACAATGAGCAGTTCTTC. This sequence encodes CASSQGVGRGYNEQFF.

This clonotype has only a few counts. The chain is built from TRBV9 and TRBJ2-1, with 8 bases lining up with TRBD2. Germline assignment: CDR1 SGDLS and CDR2 YYNGEE. Losses at the gene ends were 3 bases for V and 5 bases for J; bases not matched to a gene: 7. The CDR3 spans 15 residues. CDR3 protein: CASSAGLVGDNEQFF. The CDR3 DNA sequence: TGTGCCAGCAGCGCGGGACTAGTTGGCGACAATGAGCAGTTCTTC.

A word on this clonotype: A much more abundant neighbour one base away suggests this may be a read error. The J gene is TRBJ2-7, the V gene TRBV6-1, with TRBD1 as a possible D gene (6 bases). Germline V CDR1 and CDR2: MNHNS, SASEGT. There are 16 residues in the CDR3. CDR3 nucleotide sequence: TGTGCCAGCAGTCAAGCAGGGGCATTGGCCTCCTACGAGCAGTACTTC. Protein product: CASSQAGALASYEQYF.

This clonotype was detected only a few times. The chain is built from TRBV7-2 and TRBJ2-3; D not certain. Germline loops: CDR1 SGHTA, CDR2 FQGNSA. The CDR3 runs to 13 residues. The V end lost 5 bases, the J end lost 10 bases, and 16 bases lay between the germline ends. The CDR3 spells CASSANRLWAQYF. CDR3 in DNA: TGTGCCAGCAGCGCCAATAGACTTTGGGCGCAGTATTTT.

The sample holds a few counts of this clonotype. V gene TRBV4-1 combines with J gene TRBJ1-6; D might be TRBD1 (6 bases). Germline V CDR1 and CDR2: MGHRA, YSYEKL. CDR3 length equals 16 residues. The V end was cut by 3 bases, the J end by 5 bases, with 14 bases between. Here the CDR3 reads CASSHFGQRNNSPLHF. In DNA, the CDR3 is TGCGCCAGCAGCCATTTTGGACAGAGAAATAATTCACCCCTCCACTTT.

This clonotype was counted a few times. The chain is built from TRBV4-3 and TRBJ1-1; D is uncertain. From germline, CDR1 is LGHNA and CDR2 YSLEER. V was shortened by 0 bases and J by 1 base, with 6 bases between the two germline ends. The CDR3 loop spans 14 amino acids. CDR3 in amino acids: CASSQDFGNTEAFF. The CDR3, as DNA: TGCGCCAGCAGCCAAGATTTTGGGAACACTGAAGCTTTCTTT.

This clonotype was picked up a small number of times. V usage is TRBV20-1 and J usage is TRBJ2-7; 7 bases match TRBD1. Germline CDR1 reads DFQATT; CDR2 reads SNEGSKA (reference sequence). This CDR3 has 14 residues. V trimming: 6 bases; J trimming: 0 bases; junction bases outside the gene matches: 8. Here the CDR3 DNA reads TGCAGTGCCCCGACAGGGATAAGCTCCTACGAGCAGTACTTC. Translated, it gives CSAPTGISSYEQYF.

The chain joins TRBV20-1 to TRBJ2-7, with 12 nucleotides matching TRBD2. J was trimmed by 0 bases and V by 5 bases; bases with no gene match: 2. The CDR3 spans 14 residues. CDR1 and CDR2 (germline): DFQATT, SNEGSKA (reference sequence). The CDR3 is CSAGTSGPSYEQYF. CDR3 DNA: TGCAGTGCTGGGACTAGCGGGCCCTCCTACGAGCAGTACTTC.